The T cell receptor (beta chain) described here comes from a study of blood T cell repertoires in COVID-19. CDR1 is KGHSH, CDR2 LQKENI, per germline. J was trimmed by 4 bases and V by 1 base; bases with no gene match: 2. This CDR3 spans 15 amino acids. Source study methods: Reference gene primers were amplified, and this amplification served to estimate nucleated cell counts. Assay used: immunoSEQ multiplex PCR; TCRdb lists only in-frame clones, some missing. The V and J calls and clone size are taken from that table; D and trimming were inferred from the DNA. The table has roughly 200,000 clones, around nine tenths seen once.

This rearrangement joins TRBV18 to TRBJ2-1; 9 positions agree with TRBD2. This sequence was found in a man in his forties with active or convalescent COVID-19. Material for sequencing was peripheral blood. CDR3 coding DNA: TGTGCCAGCTCACCACTAGCGGGAGAGTACAATGAGCAGTTCTTC. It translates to CASSPLAGEYNEQFF.